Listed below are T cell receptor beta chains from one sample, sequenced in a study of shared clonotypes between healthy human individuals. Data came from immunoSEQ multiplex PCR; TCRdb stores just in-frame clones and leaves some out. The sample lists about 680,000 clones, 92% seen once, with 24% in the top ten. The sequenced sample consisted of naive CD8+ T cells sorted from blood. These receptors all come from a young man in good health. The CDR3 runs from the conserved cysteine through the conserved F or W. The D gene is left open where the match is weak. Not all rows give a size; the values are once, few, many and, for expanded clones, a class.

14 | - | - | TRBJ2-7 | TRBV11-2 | TGTGCCAGCAGCTTAGTTTTTACTGCCTACGAGCAGTACTTC | CASSLVFTAYEQYF
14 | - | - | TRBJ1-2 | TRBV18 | TGTGCCAGCTCACCACGGCAGGGAAACTATGGCTACACCTTC | CASSPRQGNYGYTF
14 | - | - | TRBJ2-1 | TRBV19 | TGTGCCAGTAGTATAGGGTCGTCCTACAATGAGCAGTTCTTC | CASSIGSSYNEQFF
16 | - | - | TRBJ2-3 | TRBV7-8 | TGTGCCAGCACTATGGGGCGCCTTCCTAGCACAGATACGCAGTATTTT | CASTMGRLPSTDTQYF
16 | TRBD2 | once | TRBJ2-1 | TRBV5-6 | TGTGCCAGCAGCTTGTTTGGCGGGAGTTCCTACAATGAGCAGTTCTTC | CASSLFGGSSYNEQFF
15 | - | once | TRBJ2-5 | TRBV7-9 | TGTGCCAGCATGGGATCTTTACGACAGGTAGAGACCCAGTACTTC | CASMGSLRQVETQYF
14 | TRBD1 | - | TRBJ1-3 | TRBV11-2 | TGTGCCAGCAGCCCACAGGGGTCCGGAAACACCATATATTTT | CASSPQGSGNTIYF
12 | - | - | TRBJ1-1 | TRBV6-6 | TGTGCCAGCAGCGAGGGGGGCACTGAAGCTTTCTTT | CASSEGGTEAFF
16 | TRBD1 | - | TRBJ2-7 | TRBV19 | TGTGCCAGTAGTTCCAGGACAGGGGACCGGTCCTACGAGCAGTACTTC | CASSSRTGDRSYEQYF
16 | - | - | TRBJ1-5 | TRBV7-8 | TGTGCCAGCAGCTTAGGAGGGGCGGGTAGCAATCAGCCCCAGCATTTT | CASSLGGAGSNQPQHF
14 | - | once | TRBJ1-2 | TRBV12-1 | TGTGCCAGCAGCTCGGGGACGGTTAACTATGGCTACACCTTC | CASSSGTVNYGYTF